The 12 T cell receptor beta chains below all came from one sample that was sequenced in a study of vaccination and CD4 T cells after COVID-19. Antigen specificity for these receptors is unknown. Sequencing of the DNA from cultured CD4+ T cells was carried out with the Oncomine TCR Beta short-read assay. TCRdb recomputed calls from the PCR reads with MiXCR, one row per CDR3 protein. This table holds about 15,000 distinct CDR3 sequences, approximately 70% found once. The treatment: roughly 10-day PBMC culture with coronavirus spike peptide pools or control peptides (ViraFEST assay). The source material was CD4+ T cells from blood, cultured in vitro. Receptors originate from a human donor who had recovered from COVID-19.

V usage is TRBV6-1 and J usage is TRBJ2-3; 7 bases align to TRBD2. Looked up from germline, CDR1 is MNHNS and CDR2 is SASEGT. The trim removed 5 bases at V and 1 base at J, leaving 6 bases unmatched. The CDR3 extends over 15 amino acids. Here the CDR3 DNA reads TGTGCCAGCAGTCCCGGGAGGCCCGGCACAGATACGCAGTATTTT. It codes for CASSPGRPGTDTQYF.

This chain connects TRBV29-1 to TRBJ1-2; TRBD1 agrees at 7 bases. Germline values: CDR1 SQVTM, CDR2 ANQGSEA. Trimming took 4 bases from V and 8 from J; bases not matched to a gene: 7. The CDR3 extends over 12 amino acids. DNA for the CDR3: TGCAGCGTTGCTTTACAGGGGCGCGGCTACACCTTC. Encoded protein: CSVALQGRGYTF.

The gene calls are TRBV20-1 and TRBJ2-5; TRBD1 matches at 7 bases. The CDR3 contains 13 residues. Losses at the gene ends were 1 base for V and 5 bases for J; bases not matched to a gene: 4. The germline V gene has CDR1 DFQATT and CDR2 SNEGSKA (reference sequence). The CDR3 spells CSARGQGRETQYF. The CDR3 DNA sequence: TGCAGTGCTAGAGGACAGGGACGGGAGACCCAGTACTTC.

The sample holds a few counts of this clonotype. V usage is TRBV20-1 and J usage is TRBJ2-7; maybe TRBD2 (6 bases). Deletions cut 4 bases from V and 6 bases from J, with 16 bases between. CDR1 and CDR2 (germline): DFQATT, SNEGSKA (reference sequence). The CDR3 length is 13 residues. The CDR3 nucleotides read TGCAGTGCTAACGGGAGCCCCCTTGGCGAGCAGTACTTC. Translation gives CSANGSPLGEQYF.

The rearrangement links TRBV6-2 or TRBV6-3 to TRBJ2-5, with 7 bases that match TRBD1. Germline V gene lookup returns CDR1 MNHEY and CDR2 SVGEGT. V lost 5 bases and J lost 1; bases outside the gene matches: 7. The CDR3 is made up of 15 amino acids. The CDR3 DNA sequence: TGTGCCAGCAGTCCCAGGGGGATAATCCAAGAGACCCAGTACTTC. Amino acid sequence: CASSPRGIIQETQYF.

The rearrangement links TRBV24-1 to TRBJ2-1; TRBD2 matches at 11 bases. The length of the CDR3 is 17 residues. Per the germline V gene, CDR1 is KGHDR and CDR2 is SFDVKD. The junction had 6 bases not matched to a gene; V was cut back by 4 bases and J by 2 bases. CDR3 loop: CATSDPGLADTYNEQFF. CDR3 coding DNA: TGTGCCACCAGTGACCCGGGACTAGCGGACACCTACAATGAGCAGTTCTTC.

The V and J genes are TRBV30 and TRBJ1-2, with unresolved D. Germline V CDR1 and CDR2: GTSNPN, SVGIG (reference sequence). V was clipped by 2 bases and J by 5 bases, with 15 bases between them. The CDR3 contains 14 residues. CDR3 loop: CAWSSPVWRYGYTF. The CDR3 nucleotides are TGTGCCTGGAGTTCCCCAGTGTGGCGGTATGGCTACACCTTC.

CDR3 bases: TGCAGCGTTGCAGTAAGCTCTGGAAACACCATATATTTT. Amino acids: CSVAVSSGNTIYF. This rearrangement joins TRBV29-1 to TRBJ1-3; D gene uncertain. CDR1 and CDR2 from the germline V gene are SQVTM and ANQGSEA. This CDR3 has 13 amino acids. V was shortened by 4 bases and J by 0 bases, with 7 bases between the two germline ends.

The J gene is TRBJ2-2, the V gene TRBV4-1; weak D call: TRBD2 (6 bases). V gave up 6 bases and J gave up 3 bases, with 11 bases separating them. This CDR3 spans 14 amino acids. Germline V gene data show CDR1 as MGHRA and CDR2 as YSYEKL. DNA of the CDR3: TGCGCCAGCAGGTCCTGGGGGGACACCGGGGAGCTGTTTTTT. Protein: CASRSWGDTGELFF.

This chain uses TRBV27 with TRBJ1-5; tentatively, D is TRBD1 (5 bases). The CDR3 spans 17 residues. The germline CDR1 and CDR2 sequences are MNHEY and SMNVEV (reference sequence). V was cut by 0 bases and J by 2 bases, with 14 bases left in between. The CDR3 coding sequence is TGTGCCAGCAGTTTATCTTACAGCCGGGGGGGCAATCAGCCCCAGCATTTT. Translated: CASSLSYSRGGNQPQHF.

This chain links TRBV20-1 with TRBJ2-7, with TRBD1 matching over 7 bases. CDR3 length: 15 residues. The germline CDR1 and CDR2 sequences are DFQATT and SNEGSKA (reference sequence). The V gene end was trimmed by 4 bases and the J gene end by 0 bases; junction bases not matched to a gene: 9. This chain's CDR3 is CSAIQTGRSSYEQYF. In DNA form, the CDR3 reads TGCAGTGCTATACAGACAGGGCGCAGCTCCTACGAGCAGTACTTC.

The rearrangement uses TRBV20-1 and TRBJ1-1; TRBD1 agrees at 7 bases. Germline values: CDR1 DFQATT, CDR2 SNEGSKA (reference sequence). The V segment lost 5 bases and the J segment 4 bases; nucleotides outside the gene matches: 4. CDR3 size: 12 residues. The chain's CDR3 is CSAGPGGTEAFF. In DNA form, the CDR3 reads TGCAGTGCTGGTCCAGGGGGCACTGAAGCTTTCTTT.